These 25 T cell receptor beta chains share one sample of origin, sequenced in a study of T-cell reconstitution after alpha-beta-depleted transplantation in children (dated by TCRdb to about 2016). The library relied on PCR. Instrument on record: Illumina HiSeq 2500. TCR library preparation used molecular barcoding, with unique molecular identifiers applied to normalize quantification of the TCRbeta repertoire. TCRdb reworked the public reads: Q25 trimming with fastp, MiXCR clone assembly, productive beta chains retained. Every entry covers one CDR3 protein and lists the most common genes and DNA from its rows. Within this sample are almost 400,000 distinct CDR3 sequences, with 20% of them counted one time only. The biggest ten clones account for 3% to 4.5% of the sample. This sample comprised PBMCs from the stem cell graft donor, obtained from the stem cell graft. All receptors derive from a human donor who donated a stem cell graft to a child with acute myeloid leukemia.

A few counts support this clonotype. V and J are TRBV28 and TRBJ2-2; D tentatively fits TRBD1 or TRBD2 (5 bases each). Germline lookup yields CDR1 MDHEN and CDR2 SYDVKM. V gave up 10 bases and J gave up 0 bases, with 12 bases separating them. The CDR3 contains 14 residues. This CDR3 reads CATGGRPNTGELFF. In nucleotides, the CDR3 is TGTGCCACTGGGGGACGGCCGAACACCGGGGAGCTGTTTTTT.

About this clonotype: The conserved final phenylalanine or tryptophan is absent from the CDR3, which likely points to a read error. The V call is TRBV9, the J call TRBJ1-3; 9 nucleotides line up with TRBD1. V shed 0 bases, J shed 4 bases, and the junction held 5 bases outside the gene matches. The CDR3 spans 16 residues. The germline V gene encodes CDR1 SGDLS and CDR2 YYNGEE. CDR3 amino acids: CASSVGDRAIGNTIYY. DNA for the CDR3: TGTGCCAGCAGCGTAGGGGACAGGGCAATCGGAAACACCATATATTAT.

This clonotype was seen many times. This chain uses TRBV9 with TRBJ1-1; TRBD1 agrees at 8 bases. The germline V gene encodes CDR1 SGDLS and CDR2 YYNGEE. Germline trimming cut 1 base from V and 5 bases from J; bases unmatched to any gene: 10. The CDR3 runs to 16 residues. CDR3 sequence reads: CASSVLQGAIDTEAFF. The CDR3 DNA reads as TGTGCCAGCAGCGTATTGCAGGGGGCTATTGATACTGAAGCTTTCTTT.

With regard to this clonotype: A read error may explain this, as a much larger clone is one base away. The rearrangement uses TRBV20-1 and TRBJ2-6, with 9 bases fitting TRBD2. CDR1 and CDR2 from the germline V gene are DFQATT and SNEGSKA (reference sequence). CDR3 size: 19 residues. The DNA of the CDR3 is TGCTGTGCTCACATGGGACTAGCTGTAGGTGGGACTGGGGCCAACGTCCTGACTTTC. It yields the protein CCAHMGLAVGGTGANVLTF.

This chain connects TRBV28 to TRBJ1-1, with D perhaps matching TRBD1 (5 bases). The CDR3 totals 18 residues. V gave up 2 bases and J gave up 0 bases, with 19 bases separating them. The germline gives CDR1 MDHEN, CDR2 SYDVKM. CDR3 sequence reads: CASSLPQGVRVMNTEAFF. CDR3 bases: TGTGCCAGCAGTTTACCCCAAGGGGTCCGAGTAATGAACACTGAAGCTTTCTTT.

This clonotype came up a few times. The gene calls are TRBV7-2 and TRBJ2-7, with no clear D. V was shortened by 2 bases and J by 5 bases, with 10 bases between the two germline ends. Germline CDR1 and CDR2: SGHTA and FQGNSA. The CDR3 covers 13 residues. CDR3 residues: CASSLSRLDEQYF. The CDR3 region has the DNA TGTGCCAGCAGCTTAAGCAGGTTGGACGAGCAGTACTTC.

This clonotype was seen ten or more times. The genes are TRBV5-1 and TRBJ1-1, with 9 bases identical to TRBD1. This CDR3 is built from 16 residues. The V gene's germline CDR1 is SGHRS and CDR2 YFSETQ. J gave up 4 bases and V 4 bases, and 11 bases lay outside the gene matches. The CDR3 DNA sequence: TGCGCCAGCAGCCCCCAAGGGACAGGGCTTGGCACTGAAGCTTTCTTT. Its protein is CASSPQGTGLGTEAFF.

V usage is TRBV20-1 and J usage is TRBJ2-7, with TRBD2 identical over 7 bases. The CDR3 is made up of 14 amino acids. The junction had 7 bases not matched to a gene; V was cut back by 0 bases and J by 5 bases. In germline, CDR1 is DFQATT, CDR2 SNEGSKA (reference sequence). The CDR3 sequence: CSARDGEGPDEQYF. CDR3 coding DNA: TGCAGTGCTAGAGACGGGGAGGGTCCGGACGAGCAGTACTTC.

CDR3 bases: TGTGCCAGCAGTGTTCGGCAAAGAGACCCGAGCACAGATACGCAGTATTTT. This codes for CASSVRQRDPSTDTQYF. The chain has TRBV25-1 and TRBJ2-3; no clear D gene. CDR1 and CDR2 (germline): MGHDK, SYGVNS. The CDR3 totals 17 residues. Trimming removed 4 bases at V and 0 bases at J, with 17 bases between.

This clonotype was detected ten times or more. The V and J genes are TRBV29-1 and TRBJ2-3; weak D call: TRBD2 (6 bases). This CDR3 contains 19 residues. CDR1 SQVTM and CDR2 ANQGSEA come from the germline V gene. V lost 4 bases and J 0 bases, leaving 26 bases between the germline ends. The CDR3 protein is CSVAGLGAGTPISTDTQYF. For the CDR3, the DNA is TGCAGCGTTGCGGGGTTAGGCGCGGGGACGCCGATAAGCACAGATACGCAGTATTTT.

The DNA for the CDR3 is TGTGCCAGCAGCTGGATACTAGCGGGAGTTTCCATCGAGCAGTACTTC. Translating it yields CASSWILAGVSIEQYF. J is TRBJ2-7 and V is TRBV5-5, with TRBD2 matching over 11 bases. CDR1 and CDR2 from the germline V gene are SGHKS and YYEKEE (reference sequence). Losses at the gene ends were 3 bases for V and 6 bases for J; bases not matched to a gene: 11. The CDR3 length is 16 residues.

This clonotype showed up many times. CDR3 sequence reads: CASSQGRGTEAFF. CDR3 DNA sequence: TGCGCCAGCAGCCAGGGCCGGGGCACTGAAGCTTTCTTT. The genes are TRBV4-3 and TRBJ1-1; D unresolved. V was clipped by 3 bases and J by 4 bases, with 9 bases between them. Germline V CDR1 and CDR2: LGHNA, YSLEER. The CDR3 extends over 13 amino acids.

This clonotype was observed a handful of times. This rearrangement joins TRBV5-1 to TRBJ2-1; D possibly uses TRBD1 or TRBD2 (5 bases each). The V and J ends lost 5 bases and 4 bases respectively, with 22 bases between them. The CDR3 length is 17 residues. The germline gives CDR1 SGHRS, CDR2 YFSETQ. The CDR3 DNA sequence: TGCGCCAGCAGTCGAGGGACCAACGCAGGGAAATACAATGAGCAGTTCTTC. It yields the protein CASSRGTNAGKYNEQFF.

With respect to this clonotype: An end of the junction does not agree with germline; a read error may underlie this. The CDR3 loop is CASSLGLEETQYF. In nucleotides, the CDR3 is TGTGCCAGCAGTTTAGGGTTGGAGGAGACCCAGTACTTC. This chain uses TRBV5-1 with TRBJ2-5; D not resolved. Looked up from germline, CDR1 is SGHRS and CDR2 is YFSETQ. This CDR3 has 13 amino acids. The complete variable domain, with remaining parts taken from reference TRBV5-1 and TRBJ2-5, reads KAGVTQTPRYLIKTRGQQVTLSCSPISGHRSVSWYQQTPGQGLQFLFEYFSETQRNKGNFPGRFSGRQFSNSRSEMNVSTLELGDSALYLCASSLGLEETQYFGPGTRLLVL.

A few counts support this clonotype. V and J are TRBV12-3 or TRBV12-4 and TRBJ2-3; no reliable D call. The CDR3 is 15 amino acids. Deletions cut 0 bases from V and 6 bases from J, with 13 bases between. Here the CDR3 reads CASSLAHPPTDTQYF. The CDR3 region has the DNA TGTGCCAGCAGTTTAGCGCACCCACCGACGGATACGCAGTATTTT.

This clonotype was counted a few times. V gene TRBV12-3 or TRBV12-4 combines with J gene TRBJ1-5; no reliable D call. This CDR3 is 12 amino acids long. V lost 7 bases, J lost 7 bases, and 11 bases lay in between. CDR3 bases: TGTGCCAGCACCCAAGGGAGGCAGCCCCAGCATTTT. Translation: CASTQGRQPQHF.

DNA of the CDR3: TGCGCCAGCAGAATAGGAGGAAATGAAAAACTGTTTTTT. Encoded protein: CASRIGGNEKLFF. This chain uses TRBV4-1 with TRBJ1-4; D call uncertain. The CDR3 has 13 amino acids. V dropped 6 bases and J dropped 5 bases, with 10 bases sitting between them. Germline loops: CDR1 MGHRA, CDR2 YSYEKL.

Concerning this clonotype itself: An end of the junction does not agree with germline; a read error may underlie this. This chain uses TRBV7-9 with TRBJ2-5; TRBD1 matches at 10 bases. The germline V gene has CDR1 SEHNR and CDR2 FQNEAQ (reference sequence). The CDR3 length is 15 residues. CDR3 residues: CANSKPGQGIQTQYF. Here the CDR3 DNA reads TGTGCCAACAGCAAACCGGGACAGGGGATCCAGACCCAGTACTTC.

The rearrangement links TRBV29-1 to TRBJ2-3, with D possibly matching TRBD2 (5 bases). From germline, CDR1 is SQVTM and CDR2 ANQGSEA. V was clipped by 8 bases and J by 0 bases, with 9 bases between them. The CDR3 extends over 12 amino acids. The chain's CDR3 is CSSRVSTDTQYF. For the CDR3, the DNA is TGCAGCTCGCGGGTTAGCACAGATACGCAGTATTTT.

The rearrangement joins TRBV25-1 to TRBJ2-2, with TRBD1 as a possible D gene (5 bases). CDR3 length equals 16 residues. V was shortened by 2 bases and J by 1 base, with 11 bases between the two germline ends. Germline V gene data show CDR1 as MGHDK and CDR2 as SYGVNS. CDR3 nucleotides: TGTGCCAGCAGTGAAACCGTGGGGCGGAACACCGGGGAGCTGTTTTTT. Protein: CASSETVGRNTGELFF.

The chain has TRBV5-1 and TRBJ2-1, with D unresolved. Trimming removed 7 bases from V and 6 bases from J, with 14 bases in between. This CDR3 spans 13 amino acids. CDR1 SGHRS and CDR2 YFSETQ come from the germline V gene. The CDR3 sequence: CASGPDSTNEQFF. The DNA of the CDR3 is TGCGCCAGCGGGCCAGACTCAACCAATGAGCAGTTCTTC.

J is TRBJ2-7 and V is TRBV10-2; D possibly uses TRBD1 or TRBD2 (5 bases each). The V end was cut by 10 bases, the J end by 5 bases, with 24 bases between. Germline CDR1 reads WSHSY; CDR2 reads SAAADI. The CDR3 has 15 residues. CDR3 residues: CAISTGTEAYHEQYF. The CDR3 DNA sequence: TGCGCCATCTCAACCGGGACCGAGGCCTACCACGAGCAGTACTTC.

This clonotype came up a few times. This CDR3 reads CSVGRSGQANNEQFF. CDR3 coding DNA: TGCAGCGTTGGTAGGTCAGGTCAGGCGAACAATGAGCAGTTCTTC. The chain links TRBV29-1 to TRBJ2-1; no definite D call. Trimming stripped 4 bases from V and 5 bases from J, with 18 bases between. Germline CDR1 and CDR2: SQVTM and ANQGSEA. The CDR3 consists of 15 residues.

The V call is TRBV4-2, the J call TRBJ2-3; 11 positions match TRBD2. Germline CDR1 and CDR2: LGHNA and YNFKEQ. Trimming removed 0 bases from V and 2 bases from J; junction bases left unmatched: 7. The CDR3 is made up of 18 amino acids. The CDR3 loop reads CASSQEDLAGGNTDTQYF. The CDR3 DNA reads TGTGCCAGCAGCCAAGAAGACCTAGCGGGAGGAAACACAGATACGCAGTATTTT.

The V gene is TRBV5-1, the J gene TRBJ2-7; perhaps TRBD2 as D (6 bases). V dropped 4 bases and J dropped 1 base, with 12 bases sitting between them. This CDR3 has 14 residues. Germline V gene sequence: CDR1 SGHRS, CDR2 YFSETQ. The CDR3 spells CASSPEGNSYEQYF. As DNA, the CDR3 is TGCGCCAGCAGCCCGGAGGGGAATTCCTACGAGCAGTACTTC.